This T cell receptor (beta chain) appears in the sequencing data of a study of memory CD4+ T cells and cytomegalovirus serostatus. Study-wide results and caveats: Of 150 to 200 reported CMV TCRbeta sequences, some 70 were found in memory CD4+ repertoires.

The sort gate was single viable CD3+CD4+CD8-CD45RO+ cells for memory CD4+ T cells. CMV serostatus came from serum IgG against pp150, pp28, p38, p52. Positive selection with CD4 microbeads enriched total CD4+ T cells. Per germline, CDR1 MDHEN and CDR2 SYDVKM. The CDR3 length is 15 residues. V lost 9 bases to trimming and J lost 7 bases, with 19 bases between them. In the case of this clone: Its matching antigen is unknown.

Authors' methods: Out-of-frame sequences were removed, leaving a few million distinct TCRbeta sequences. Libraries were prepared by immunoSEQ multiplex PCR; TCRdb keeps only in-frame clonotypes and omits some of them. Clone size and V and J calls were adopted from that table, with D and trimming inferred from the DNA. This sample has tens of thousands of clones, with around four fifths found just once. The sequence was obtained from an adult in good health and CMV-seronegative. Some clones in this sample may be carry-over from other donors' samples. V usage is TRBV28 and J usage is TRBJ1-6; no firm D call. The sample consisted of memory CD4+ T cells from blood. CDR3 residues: CASNPMGGRNSPLHF. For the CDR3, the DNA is TGTGCCAGTAACCCCATGGGAGGGAGGAATTCACCCCTCCACTTT.